Shown below are 32 T cell receptor beta chains from a single sample sequenced in a study of control samples from healthy donors and cancer patients. Sequenced by immunoSEQ multiplex PCR; TCRdb stores in-frame clones only, minus some. This listing includes about 190,000 clones. Sequencing was performed on blood. The receptors come from a woman younger than 45 in good health.

This sequence joins TRBV7-2 and TRBJ1-6; D is unresolved. This CDR3 comprises 12 residues. With 2 bases removed from V and 7 bases from J, the gap between germline ends came to 3 bases. CDR1 SGHTA and CDR2 FQGNSA come from the germline V gene. For the CDR3, the DNA is TGTGCCAGCAGCTTATGGAATTCACCCCTCCACTTT. It yields the protein CASSLWNSPLHF.

The chain recombines TRBV18 with TRBJ1-4; D is undetermined. V lost 6 bases and J lost 8, with 19 bases in between. CDR1 is KGHSH, CDR2 LQKENI, per germline. The CDR3 covers 15 residues. The CDR3: CASSLLGGGNEKLFF. CDR3 bases: TGTGCCAGCTCCCTACTCGGAGGTGGGAACGAAAAACTGTTTTTT.

The genes are TRBV5-4 and TRBJ1-4; D uncertain. The ends were cut back, 2 bases at V and 0 bases at J, with 5 bases in the middle. The CDR3 runs 14 residues. Germline V gene data show CDR1 as SGHNT and CDR2 as YYREEE (reference sequence). CDR3 DNA sequence: TGTGCCAGCAGCTTCTGGTCAACTAATGAAAAACTGTTTTTT. Its translation is CASSFWSTNEKLFF.

The genes are TRBV5-6 and TRBJ1-1, with 12 bases identical to TRBD1. Germline V gives CDR1 SGHDT, CDR2 YYEEEE. V was pared by 1 base and J by 8 bases, with 9 bases of the junction left unmatched. This CDR3 comprises 16 residues. The CDR3 DNA follows: TGTGCCAGCAGCTTGTTTTCGGGACAGGGGGCAGGAGAAGCTTTCTTT. This codes for CASSLFSGQGAGEAFF.

The J gene is TRBJ1-6, the V gene TRBV9; no definite D call. V was trimmed by 0 bases and J by 14 bases, leaving 12 bases between them. The germline V gene encodes CDR1 SGDLS and CDR2 YYNGEE. This CDR3 is built from 13 residues. CDR3 coding DNA: TGTGCCAGCAGCGTAGACCTACATCAGGCCCTCCACTTT. This translates into CASSVDLHQALHF.

This chain joins TRBV5-1 and TRBJ1-1, with D maybe TRBD1 (6 bases). The CDR3 totals 16 residues. Trimming cost V 0 bases and J 10 bases, with 22 bases left between them. CDR1 and CDR2 (germline): SGHRS, YFSETQ. In DNA form, the CDR3 reads TGCGCCAGCAGCTTGGCCGTAAGCGGAGGGGGTATGGCAGCTTTCTTT. It encodes CASSLAVSGGGMAAFF.

The chain joins TRBV4-1 to TRBJ1-1; D is unclear. Germline-derived CDR1 and CDR2 are MGHRA and YSYEKL. This CDR3 has 16 amino acids. V lost 3 bases to trimming and J lost 2 bases, with 16 bases between them. CDR3 sequence (DNA): TGCGCCAGCAGCCATCTGTCCTCCCCGGGAAACACTGAAGCTTTCTTT. Protein sequence: CASSHLSSPGNTEAFF.

V gene TRBV14 combines with J gene TRBJ1-2, with 7 bases that match TRBD1. Germline CDR1 and CDR2: SGHDN and FVKESK. V lost 1 base, J lost 4 bases, and 6 bases stayed unmatched. The CDR3 loop spans 15 amino acids. For the CDR3, the DNA is TGTGCCAGCAGCCAAGGGGCGACAGGGCCCTATGGCTACACCTTC. Encoded protein: CASSQGATGPYGYTF.

The chain employs TRBV29-1 and TRBJ1-2, with 9 bases identical to TRBD1. The CDR3 loop spans 12 amino acids. V dropped 5 bases and J dropped 4; count of bases not matched to a gene: 2. Germline CDR1 is SQVTM and CDR2 is ANQGSEA. CDR3 DNA sequence: TGCAGCGTTTGGGGACAGGGCTATGGCTACACCTTC. It translates to CSVWGQGYGYTF.

V is TRBV7-8 and J is TRBJ2-5; tentative D call: TRBD1 (5 bases). The germline gives CDR1 SGHVS, CDR2 FQNEAQ. This CDR3 contains 16 residues. Trimming cost V 0 bases and J 3 bases, with 14 bases left between them. The CDR3 DNA reads as TGTGCCAGCAGCTTAGCAGGCAGGGTTAAGAAAGAGACCCAGTACTTC. Its translation: CASSLAGRVKKETQYF.

The V call is TRBV5-1, the J call TRBJ1-2; D gene ambiguous. V shed 3 bases and J shed 5 bases, with 5 bases lying between them. This CDR3 region has 11 residues. Germline V lookup: CDR1 SGHRS, CDR2 YFSETQ. The CDR3 DNA sequence: TGCGCCAGCAGCTCCCTATATGGCTACACCTTC. Its protein is CASSSLYGYTF.

The chain recombines TRBV4-1 with TRBJ2-3, with a tentative D call TRBD1 (6 bases). V lost 4 bases and J lost 6, with 14 bases in between. The germline CDR1 and CDR2 sequences are MGHRA and YSYEKL. CDR3 length: 14 residues. This CDR3 reads CASSPGQPGDTQYF. The CDR3 nucleotides read TGCGCCAGCAGCCCGGGACAACCAGGGGATACGCAGTATTTT.

The chain has TRBV6-5 and TRBJ1-2, with unresolved D. CDR1 and CDR2 (germline): MNHEY, SVGAGI. The CDR3 is 14 amino acids. With 6 bases removed from V and 2 bases from J, the gap between germline ends came to 13 bases. CDR3 DNA sequence: TGTGCCAGCAGCCTCGTGGGCACAAACTATGGCTACACCTTC. It is translated as CASSLVGTNYGYTF.

Here the CDR3 reads CASSLGQGHDEQYF. DNA for the CDR3: TGTGCCAGCAGCTTAGGCCAGGGCCATGACGAGCAGTACTTC. This chain links TRBV13 with TRBJ2-7; tentatively, D is TRBD1 (5 bases). V dropped 0 bases and J dropped 5 bases, with 11 bases sitting between them. This CDR3 spans 14 amino acids. Germline V lookup: CDR1 PRHDT, CDR2 FYEKMQ (reference sequence).

The chain has TRBV9 and TRBJ2-1; 8 bases match TRBD2. In germline, CDR1 is SGDLS, CDR2 YYNGEE. The CDR3 has 14 amino acids. With V trimmed by 3 bases and J by 6 bases, 5 bases remained unmatched. CDR3 DNA: TGTGCCAGCAGCGCCCCCGGGACTAGCAATGAGCAGTTCTTC. Amino acid sequence: CASSAPGTSNEQFF. The whole variable domain, filled in from reference TRBV9 and TRBJ2-1, reads DSGVTQTPKHLITATGQRVTLRCSPRSGDLSVYWYQQSLDQGLQFLIQYYNGEERAKGNILERFSAQQFPDLHSELNLSSLELGDSALYFCASSAPGTSNEQFFGPGTRLTVL.

This chain connects TRBV4-2 to TRBJ2-1; 11 bases are shared with TRBD2. CDR3 length: 15 residues. Trimming at V came to 0 bases and at J to 6 bases, leaving 1 base not matched to a gene. Per the germline V gene, CDR1 is LGHNA and CDR2 is YNFKEQ. CDR3 sequence: CASSQDSGGANEQFF. As DNA, the CDR3 is TGTGCCAGCAGCCAAGATAGCGGGGGGGCCAATGAGCAGTTCTTC.

The chain joins TRBV27 to TRBJ2-2, with D perhaps matching TRBD2 (5 bases). Trimming took off 3 bases at V and 0 bases at J, with 11 bases between the two ends. The CDR3 length is 16 residues. Germline CDR1 is MNHEY and CDR2 is SMNVEV (reference sequence). In nucleotides, the CDR3 is TGTGCCAGCAGTTTTCTTGGGGAGCCGAACACCGGGGAGCTGTTTTTT. This gives the protein CASSFLGEPNTGELFF.

Note on this clone: Other DNA sequences in this sample translate to the same CDR3. The J gene is TRBJ2-7, the V gene TRBV7-2; the D is unclear. CDR1 SGHTA and CDR2 FQGNSA come from the germline V gene. CDR3 length: 13 amino acids. Trimming left V 1 base short and J 3 bases short, with 7 bases between. The CDR3 reads CASSLGQFYEQYF. DNA of the CDR3: TGTGCCAGCAGCTTAGGTCAGTTCTACGAGCAGTACTTC.

The rearrangement joins TRBV28 to TRBJ1-5; D possibly corresponds to TRBD1 (6 bases). Trimming removed 6 bases from V and 0 bases from J, with 12 bases in between. Germline V gene data show CDR1 as MDHEN and CDR2 as SYDVKM. The CDR3 consists of 15 residues. The DNA of the CDR3 is TGTGCCAGCAGATTCAGGGGATATAGCAATCAGCCCCAGCATTTT. It yields the protein CASRFRGYSNQPQHF. Full variable domain (remainder filled in from reference TRBV28 and TRBJ1-5): DVKVTQSSRYLVKRTGEKVFLECVQDMDHENMFWYRQDPGLGLRLIYFSYDVKMKEKGDIPEGYSVSREKKERFSLILESASTNQTSMYLCASRFRGYSNQPQHFGDGTRLSIL.

CDR3 DNA: TGCAGCGTTCTGACGGGAGATACGCAGTATTTT. This gives the protein CSVLTGDTQYF. V usage is TRBV29-1 and J usage is TRBJ2-3; D gene ambiguous. Germline lookup yields CDR1 SQVTM and CDR2 ANQGSEA. This CDR3 has 11 residues. Deletions cut 5 bases from V and 5 bases from J, with 8 bases between.

The chain couples TRBV7-9 to TRBJ2-5; TRBD2 matches 11 bases. Germline-derived CDR1 and CDR2 are SEHNR and FQNEAQ (reference sequence). CDR3 length: 16 amino acids. V was pared by 5 bases and J by 1 base, with 6 bases of the junction left unmatched. CDR3 sequence reads: CASSPGLAGAQETQYF. The CDR3 DNA follows: TGTGCCAGCAGCCCCGGACTAGCGGGCGCCCAAGAGACCCAGTACTTC. The full variable domain, in which reference TRBV7-9 and TRBJ2-5 provide the parts outside the CDR3, is DTGVSQNPRHKITKRGQNVTFRCDPISEHNRLYWYRQTLGQGPEFLTYFQNEAQLEKSRLLSDRFSAERPKGSFSTLEIQRTEQGDSAMYLCASSPGLAGAQETQYFGPGTRLLVL.

J is TRBJ1-3 and V is TRBV5-1; D not resolved. Per the germline V gene, CDR1 is SGHRS and CDR2 is YFSETQ. Deletions cut 3 bases from V and 3 bases from J, with 4 bases between. The CDR3 runs 12 residues. In DNA, the CDR3 is TGCGCCAGCAGCTCGGTTGGAAACACCATATATTTT. Translation: CASSSVGNTIYF.

The chain employs TRBV2 and TRBJ2-7; D is possibly TRBD2 (6 bases). This CDR3 comprises 15 residues. The V and J ends lost 1 base and 3 bases respectively, with 13 bases between them. From germline, CDR1 is SNHLY and CDR2 FYNNEI. The CDR3, as DNA: TGTGCCAGCAGTGAAGGGCAGGGACTCTTCTACGAGCAGTACTTC. Amino acid sequence: CASSEGQGLFYEQYF.

This sequence joins TRBV7-9 and TRBJ2-3, with D perhaps assigned TRBD1 or TRBD2 (7 bases each). V lost 3 bases, J lost 3 bases, and 10 bases lay in between. The CDR3 extends over 14 amino acids. Germline lookup yields CDR1 SEHNR and CDR2 FQNEAQ (reference sequence). This CDR3 is CASSFQGGTDTQYF. CDR3 sequence (DNA): TGTGCCAGCAGCTTTCAGGGGGGGACAGATACGCAGTATTTT.

The rearrangement uses TRBV19 and TRBJ1-1; weak D call: TRBD1 (5 bases). CDR1 LNHDA and CDR2 SQIVND come from the germline V gene (reference sequence). V lost 7 bases to trimming and J lost 3 bases, with 15 bases between them. The CDR3 loop spans 14 amino acids. As DNA, the CDR3 is TGTGCCAGTACCCCGAGGACAATTCACACTGAAGCTTTCTTT. Translating gives CASTPRTIHTEAFF.

The chain employs TRBV4-1 and TRBJ1-4, with 7 positions matching TRBD1. CDR3 length: 15 amino acids. The germline V gene has CDR1 MGHRA and CDR2 YSYEKL. J was trimmed by 0 bases and V by 4 bases; bases with no gene match: 2. CDR3 nucleotides: TGCGCCAGCAGCCGTGGGACAGCAACTAATGAAAAACTGTTTTTT. This translates into CASSRGTATNEKLFF.

The gene calls are TRBV5-8 and TRBJ1-4, with D possibly being TRBD1 (6 bases). In germline, CDR1 is SGHTS, CDR2 YDEGEE. Trimming took off 4 bases at V and 8 bases at J, with 9 bases between the two ends. CDR3 length: 12 amino acids. The CDR3 region is CASSLGTEKLFF. Written as DNA, the CDR3 is TGTGCCAGCAGCCTCGGGACAGAAAAACTGTTTTTT.

This chain joins TRBV19 and TRBJ1-2; D ambiguous. V shed 9 bases and J shed 2 bases, with 13 bases lying between them. The CDR3 covers 13 residues. The germline CDR1 and CDR2 sequences are LNHDA and SQIVND (reference sequence). The CDR3 DNA follows: TGTGCCAGCCACTTCGTGGAGAACTATGGCTACACCTTC. Encoded protein: CASHFVENYGYTF. Full variable domain (rest looked up from reference TRBV19 and TRBJ1-2): DGGITQSPKYLFRKEGQNVTLSCEQNLNHDAMYWYRQDPGQGLRLIYYSQIVNDFQKGDIAEGYSVSREKKESFPLTVTSAQKNPTAFYLCASHFVENYGYTFGSGTRLTVV.

The rearrangement links TRBV7-9 to TRBJ1-6; D is unresolved. This CDR3 is built from 14 residues. The V gene's germline CDR1 is SEHNR and CDR2 FQNEAQ (reference sequence). Between the trimmed V and J ends, which lost 5 bases and 2 bases, there was a span of 7 bases. CDR3 residues: CASSTRPYNSPLHF. The CDR3 nucleotides read TGTGCCAGCAGCACCCGACCCTATAATTCACCCCTCCACTTT. The whole variable domain, remainder taken from reference TRBV7-9 and TRBJ1-6, is DTGVSQNPRHKITKRGQNVTFRCDPISEHNRLYWYRQTLGQGPEFLTYFQNEAQLEKSRLLSDRFSAERPKGSFSTLEIQRTEQGDSAMYLCASSTRPYNSPLHFGNGTRLTVT.

The chain is built from TRBV7-2 and TRBJ1-1, with 10 bases aligning to TRBD1. J lost 7 bases, V lost 6 bases, and 11 bases had no gene match. The germline CDR1 and CDR2 sequences are SGHTA and FQGNSA. CDR3 length: 15 amino acids. The CDR3 reads CASRPRDRGLSEAFF. CDR3 sequence (DNA): TGTGCCAGCAGGCCGAGGGACAGGGGACTAAGTGAAGCTTTCTTT.

The V and J genes are TRBV27 and TRBJ2-3, with D unclear. The CDR3 is 13 residues long. The germline V gene encodes CDR1 MNHEY and CDR2 SMNVEV (reference sequence). V was shortened by 5 bases and J by 2 bases, with 8 bases between the two germline ends. CDR3 DNA sequence: TGTGCCAGCAGTCGGACGATCACAGATACGCAGTATTTT. Translated, it gives CASSRTITDTQYF.

This sequence joins TRBV5-1 and TRBJ2-2; possible D gene TRBD1, 5 bases. This CDR3 is built from 15 residues. CDR1 and CDR2 (germline): SGHRS, YFSETQ. Between the trimmed V and J ends, which lost 3 bases and 1 base, there was a span of 10 bases. The CDR3 spells CASSSNGQNTGELFF. In nucleotides, the CDR3 is TGCGCCAGCAGCTCGAACGGACAGAACACCGGGGAGCTGTTTTTT.